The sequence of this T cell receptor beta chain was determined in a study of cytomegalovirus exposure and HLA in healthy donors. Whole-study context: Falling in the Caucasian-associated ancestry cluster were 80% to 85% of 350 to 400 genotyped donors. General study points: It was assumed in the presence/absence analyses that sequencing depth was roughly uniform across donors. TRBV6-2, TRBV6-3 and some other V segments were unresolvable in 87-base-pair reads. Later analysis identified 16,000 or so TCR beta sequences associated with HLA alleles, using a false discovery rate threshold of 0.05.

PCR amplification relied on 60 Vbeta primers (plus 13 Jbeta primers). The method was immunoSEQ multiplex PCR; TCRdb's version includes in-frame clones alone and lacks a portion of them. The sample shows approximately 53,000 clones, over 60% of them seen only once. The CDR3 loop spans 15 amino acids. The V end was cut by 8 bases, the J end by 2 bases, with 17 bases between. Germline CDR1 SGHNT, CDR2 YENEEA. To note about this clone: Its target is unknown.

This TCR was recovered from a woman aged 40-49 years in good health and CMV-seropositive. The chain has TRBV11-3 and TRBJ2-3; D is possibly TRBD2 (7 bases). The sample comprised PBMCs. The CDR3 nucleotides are TGTGCCAGCTCCCCTGGCGGGGGCCCCACAGATACGCAGTATTTT. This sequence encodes CASSPGGGPTDTQYF.